These 30 T cell receptor beta chains originate from one sample sequenced in a study of vaccination and CD4 T cells after COVID-19. Sequencing of DNA taken from cultured CD4+ T cells relied on the Oncomine TCR Beta short-read assay. Using its own MiXCR run on the PCR reads, TCRdb lists one record per CDR3 protein. The sample yields about 7,200 distinct CDR3 sequences, approximately 44% seen once. Treatment reported: roughly 10-day PBMC culture with coronavirus spike peptide pools or control peptides (ViraFEST assay). According to the study, CD4+ T cells from the unexposed donor were gathered ahead of the COVID-19 pandemic (2011-2018). No antigen has been assigned to these receptors. What was sequenced was CD4+ T cells from blood, cultured in vitro. The receptors were sampled from a human donor in good health.

The chain uses TRBV10-3 and TRBJ2-5; D might be TRBD2 (6 bases). The germline gives CDR1 ENHRY, CDR2 SYGVKD. Trimming took off 2 bases at V and 2 bases at J, with 15 bases between the two ends. This CDR3 is built from 16 residues. The CDR3 spells CAISEAGRIDQETQYF. CDR3 bases: TGTGCCATCAGTGAGGCGGGGAGGATAGATCAAGAGACCCAGTACTTC.

The chain combines TRBV28 with TRBJ1-5; D is possibly TRBD1 (6 bases). This CDR3 spans 18 amino acids. V lost 6 bases and J 5 bases, leaving 26 bases between the germline ends. Germline CDR1 MDHEN, CDR2 SYDVKM. CDR3 amino acids: CASSQSLSGGRTDQPQHF. As DNA, the CDR3 is TGTGCCAGCAGCCAGTCTCTTAGCGGGGGGCGAACGGATCAGCCCCAGCATTTT.

This chain links TRBV7-8 with TRBJ1-5; D remains ambiguous. The CDR3 length is 16 residues. CDR1 and CDR2 from the germline V gene are SGHVS and FQNEAQ. V lost 1 base, J lost 0 bases, and 10 bases lay in between. The DNA of the CDR3 is TGTGCCAGCAGCTTAGAGTCCAGCTATAGCAATCAGCCCCAGCATTTT. Its translation is CASSLESSYSNQPQHF.

This clonotype has just a few counts. The gene calls are TRBV28 and TRBJ2-7; no definite D call. CDR3 length: 11 residues. Germline loops: CDR1 MDHEN, CDR2 SYDVKM. Between the trimmed V and J ends, which lost 2 bases and 6 bases, there was a span of 5 bases. The CDR3: CASSLLAEQYF. DNA for the CDR3: TGTGCCAGCAGTTTACTTGCCGAGCAGTACTTC.

In this sample, this clonotype turned up a few times. The genes are TRBV28 and TRBJ1-2; D unclear. CDR3 length: 15 amino acids. The germline V and J ends were trimmed by 4 bases and 1 base, with 13 bases remaining between them. Germline V gene lookup returns CDR1 MDHEN and CDR2 SYDVKM. CDR3 nucleotide sequence: TGTGCCAGCAGTTCCCCCCCGGCCTTTAACTATGGCTACACCTTC. This encodes CASSSPPAFNYGYTF.

The chain couples TRBV27 to TRBJ1-5; the D gene is possibly TRBD1 (5 bases). The CDR3 is made up of 15 amino acids. Germline V gives CDR1 MNHEY, CDR2 SMNVEV (reference sequence). V shed 6 bases and J shed 0 bases, with 12 bases lying between them. The CDR3 spells CASRANRNSNQPQHF. For the CDR3, the DNA is TGTGCCAGCAGGGCAAACAGGAATAGCAATCAGCCCCAGCATTTT.

The table lists this clonotype with a few counts. CDR3 sequence reads: CASRIFSTGNTEAFF. CDR3 DNA sequence: TGTGCCAGCAGAATATTTTCGACAGGGAACACTGAAGCTTTCTTT. V is TRBV6-1 and J is TRBJ1-1, with D tentatively TRBD1 (6 bases). Germline V CDR1 and CDR2: MNHNS, SASEGT. This CDR3 comprises 15 residues. Trimming cost V 6 bases and J 1 base, with 15 bases left between them.

The chain recombines TRBV6-1 with TRBJ2-6, with D possibly matching TRBD1 (5 bases). This CDR3 is built from 18 residues. The V and J ends lost 2 bases and 2 bases respectively, with 16 bases between them. Germline-derived CDR1 and CDR2 are MNHNS and SASEGT. CDR3 region: CASSEFKVRVAGANVLTF. The CDR3 coding sequence is TGTGCCAGCAGTGAATTCAAAGTCAGGGTCGCTGGGGCCAACGTCCTGACTTTC.

The chain employs TRBV6-5 and TRBJ1-5; possible D gene TRBD1, 6 bases. Germline-derived CDR1 and CDR2 are MNHEY and SVGAGI. V was shortened by 0 bases and J by 4 bases, with 10 bases between the two germline ends. The CDR3 is 15 amino acids. DNA for the CDR3: TGTGCCAGCAGTTACTCTGGGACACAGAATCAGCCCCAGCATTTT. Protein product: CASSYSGTQNQPQHF.

This clonotype was seen a few times. The chain joins TRBV7-8 to TRBJ2-6; TRBD1 matches 7 bases. The ends lost 0 bases at V and 3 bases at J; junction bases unmatched: 11. This CDR3 is built from 19 residues. CDR1 and CDR2 from the germline V gene are SGHVS and FQNEAQ. This CDR3 is CASSLARRQGIGGANVLTF. The CDR3 DNA is TGTGCCAGCAGCTTAGCGCGCCGACAGGGAATAGGTGGGGCCAACGTCCTGACTTTC.

V gene TRBV7-6 combines with J gene TRBJ2-5, with 8 bases identical to TRBD2. The length of the CDR3 is 17 residues. The germline V gene has CDR1 SGHVS and CDR2 FNYEAQ. Losses at the gene ends were 5 bases for V and 0 bases for J; bases not matched to a gene: 11. Here the CDR3 DNA reads TGTGCCAGCAGCCGAGGGTTGTCGGGGGGGAACCAAGAGACCCAGTACTTC. The encoded protein is CASSRGLSGGNQETQYF.

This rearrangement joins TRBV14 to TRBJ1-1; 7 bases line up with TRBD1. This CDR3 region has 14 residues. V shed 7 bases and J 3 bases; nucleotides not matched to a gene: 8. The germline V gene has CDR1 SGHDN and CDR2 FVKESK. CDR3 amino acids: CASIGDRTDTEAFF. In nucleotides, the CDR3 is TGTGCCAGCATAGGGGACAGAACAGACACTGAAGCTTTCTTT.

CDR3 in amino acids: CASSLNSQGLHF. CDR3 DNA sequence: TGTGCCAGCAGTTTGAATAGCCAAGGCCTGCACTTT. V usage is TRBV12-3 or TRBV12-4 and J usage is TRBJ1-6; the D is unclear. The CDR3 covers 12 residues. Trimming took off 3 bases at V and 19 bases at J, with 16 bases between the two ends.

This clonotype was recorded only once. This sequence joins TRBV25-1 and TRBJ1-2; 7 nucleotides line up with TRBD1. Germline V gene lookup returns CDR1 MGHDK and CDR2 SYGVNS. The CDR3 is 14 residues long. With 4 bases clipped from V and 0 bases from J, the junction kept 2 bases outside the gene matches. Here the CDR3 DNA reads TGTGCCAGCAGTGCCCAGGGGGCTAACTATGGCTACACCTTC. It codes for CASSAQGANYGYTF.

The chain carries TRBV28 and TRBJ1-1; 9 bases are a match to TRBD1. Germline CDR1 MDHEN, CDR2 SYDVKM. With 11 bases clipped from V and 2 bases from J, the junction kept 12 bases outside the gene matches. This CDR3 is built from 15 residues. CDR3 sequence (DNA): TGTGCCGCCCAGAGACAGGGGGTGAGAAACACTGAAGCTTTCTTT. It encodes CAAQRQGVRNTEAFF. Full variable domain (remainder filled in from reference TRBV28 and TRBJ1-1): DVKVTQSSRYLVKRTGEKVFLECVQDMDHENMFWYRQDPGLGLRLIYFSYDVKMKEKGDIPEGYSVSREKKERFSLILESASTNQTSMYLCAAQRQGVRNTEAFFGQGTRLTVV.

The chain has TRBV5-1 and TRBJ2-7, with 8 bases lining up with TRBD1. Looked up from germline, CDR1 is SGHRS and CDR2 is YFSETQ. CDR3 length equals 14 residues. V was clipped by 3 bases and J by 1 base; unmatched bases: 3. The CDR3, as DNA: TGCGCCAGCAGCTCCGGGACAGGATCCTACGAGCAGTACTTC. Translating it yields CASSSGTGSYEQYF. Combining the CDR3 with reference TRBV5-1 and TRBJ2-7 gives the whole variable domain KAGVTQTPRYLIKTRGQQVTLSCSPISGHRSVSWYQQTPGQGLQFLFEYFSETQRNKGNFPGRFSGRQFSNSRSEMNVSTLELGDSALYLCASSSGTGSYEQYFGPGTRLTVT.

This clonotype has only a few counts. The chain links TRBV11-2 to TRBJ2-3; a weak D match, TRBD1 (6 bases). The V end lost 4 bases, the J end lost 3 bases, and 14 bases lay between the germline ends. Germline CDR1 is SGHAT and CDR2 is FQNNGV. The CDR3 contains 15 residues. CDR3 DNA: TGTGCCAGCAGCTCCGGCAACAGGGTAACAGATACGCAGTATTTT. Translating gives CASSSGNRVTDTQYF.

V and J are TRBV15 and TRBJ2-7, with D uncertain. Germline CDR1 and CDR2: LNHNV and YYDKDF (reference sequence). The length of the CDR3 is 15 residues. V gave up 0 bases and J gave up 0 bases, with 9 bases separating them. DNA of the CDR3: TGTGCCACCAGCAGAGAACCAGTAAGCTCCTACGAGCAGTACTTC. Its protein product is CATSREPVSSYEQYF.

V is TRBV5-4 and J is TRBJ2-5; D perhaps matches TRBD1 (6 bases). This CDR3 spans 14 amino acids. Per the germline V gene, CDR1 is SGHNT and CDR2 is YYREEE (reference sequence). V lost 4 bases and J 1 base, leaving 11 bases between the germline ends. This CDR3 is CASSQGTTQETQYF. CDR3 DNA: TGTGCCAGCAGCCAAGGGACAACCCAAGAGACCCAGTACTTC.

This clonotype has more than one count but fewer than ten. This chain joins TRBV25-1 and TRBJ2-2, with D maybe TRBD1 (6 bases). Germline CDR1 is MGHDK and CDR2 is SYGVNS. V lost 3 bases, J lost 6 bases, and 11 bases lay in between. The CDR3 consists of 14 residues. The CDR3 protein is CASSDRNRAGELFF. The CDR3 DNA sequence: TGTGCCAGCAGTGATCGCAACAGGGCCGGGGAGCTGTTTTTT.

This clonotype was seen more than once but under ten times. The V gene is TRBV10-2, the J gene TRBJ1-3; D remains unclear. The CDR3 runs to 15 residues. CDR1 is WSHSY and CDR2 is SAAADI in the germline V gene. V lost 2 bases and J 0 bases, leaving 8 bases between the germline ends. CDR3 DNA sequence: TGCGCCAGCAGTGAGCCCCGGGGCTCTGGAAACACCATATATTTT. Its translation: CASSEPRGSGNTIYF.

The chain employs TRBV15 and TRBJ2-1; 10 nucleotides agree with TRBD2. The trim removed 3 bases at V and 9 bases at J, leaving 2 bases unmatched. The V gene's germline CDR1 is LNHNV and CDR2 YYDKDF (reference sequence). CDR3 length: 13 amino acids. CDR3 sequence: CATSSSGRLEQFF. The CDR3 bases are TGTGCCACCAGCAGTAGCGGGAGGCTTGAGCAGTTCTTC.

V usage is TRBV18 and J usage is TRBJ1-2; no firm D call. Trimming pared 3 bases from V and 8 bases from J, leaving 19 bases between. The CDR3 consists of 15 residues. Looked up from germline, CDR1 is KGHSH and CDR2 is LQKENI. The CDR3 is CASSPLNAGNEGYTF. In DNA form, the CDR3 reads TGTGCCAGCTCACCCCTTAATGCGGGGAACGAGGGCTACACCTTC.

V and J are TRBV27 and TRBJ1-6; perhaps TRBD1 as D (5 bases). Germline V gene lookup returns CDR1 MNHEY and CDR2 SMNVEV (reference sequence). The CDR3 has 14 amino acids. The V end was cut by 3 bases, the J end by 7 bases, with 10 bases between. CDR3 amino acids: CASSFQGENSPLHF. CDR3 DNA sequence: TGTGCCAGCAGTTTCCAGGGAGAGAATTCACCCCTCCACTTT.

This clonotype was detected a few times. The chain carries TRBV7-9 and TRBJ2-5; D is undetermined. This CDR3 is 11 amino acids long. From germline, CDR1 is SEHNR and CDR2 FQNEAQ (reference sequence). V dropped 4 bases and J dropped 2 bases, with 2 bases sitting between them. CDR3 protein: CASSYQETQYF. The CDR3 bases are TGTGCCAGCAGCTATCAAGAGACCCAGTACTTC.

The chain recombines TRBV6-1 with TRBJ2-7; TRBD2 agrees at 7 bases. The ends lost 8 bases at V and 0 bases at J; junction bases unmatched: 10. The CDR3 is made up of 15 amino acids. Germline V gene sequence: CDR1 MNHNS, CDR2 SASEGT. CDR3 protein: CASAGSSGSSYEQYF. The CDR3 region has the DNA TGTGCCAGCGCAGGGAGTAGCGGGTCCTCCTACGAGCAGTACTTC.

This chain connects TRBV6-1 to TRBJ2-7; D is unclear. CDR3 length: 14 amino acids. The V gene's germline CDR1 is MNHNS and CDR2 SASEGT. Trimming removed 7 bases from V and 6 bases from J, with 19 bases in between. CDR3 protein: CASKRAFGNSEQYF. CDR3 coding DNA: TGTGCCAGCAAAAGGGCCTTCGGCAATAGCGAGCAGTACTTC.

The rearrangement uses TRBV6-1 and TRBJ2-7, with D possibly matching TRBD1 (6 bases). Trimming removed 6 bases from V and 2 bases from J, with 11 bases in between. Germline V CDR1 and CDR2: MNHNS, SASEGT. The CDR3 runs to 13 residues. The CDR3 nucleotides read TGTGCCAGCAGCTCAGGGGCTACCTACGAGCAGTACTTC. Protein product: CASSSGATYEQYF.

The J gene is TRBJ1-5, the V gene TRBV6-2 or TRBV6-3; 7 bases match TRBD1. The ends lost 6 bases at V and 4 bases at J; junction bases unmatched: 9. Germline assignment: CDR1 MNHEY and CDR2 SVGEGT. This CDR3 spans 15 amino acids. As DNA, the CDR3 is TGTGCCAGCAGCTGGAGACAGGGAGGTAATCAGCCCCAGCATTTT. Translation: CASSWRQGGNQPQHF.

The chain employs TRBV12-3 or TRBV12-4 and TRBJ1-2; D is possibly TRBD1 (6 bases). The CDR3 runs to 16 residues. Trimming cost V 5 bases and J 5 bases, with 21 bases left between them. The CDR3 loop reads CASSGRGGGLGYGYTF. The CDR3 nucleotides read TGTGCCAGCAGTGGACGAGGCGGGGGCTTAGGGTATGGCTACACCTTC.